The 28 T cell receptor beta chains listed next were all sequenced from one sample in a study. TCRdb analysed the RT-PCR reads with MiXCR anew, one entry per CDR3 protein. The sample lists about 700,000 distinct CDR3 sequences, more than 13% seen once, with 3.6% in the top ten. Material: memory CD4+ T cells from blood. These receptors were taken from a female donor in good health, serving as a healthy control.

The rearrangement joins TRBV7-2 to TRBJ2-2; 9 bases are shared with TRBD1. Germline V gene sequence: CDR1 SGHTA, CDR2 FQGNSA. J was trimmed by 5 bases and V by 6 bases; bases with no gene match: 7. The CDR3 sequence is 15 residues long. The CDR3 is CASSPGTGITGELFF. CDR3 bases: TGTGCCAGCAGTCCCGGGACAGGGATTACCGGGGAGCTGTTTTTT.

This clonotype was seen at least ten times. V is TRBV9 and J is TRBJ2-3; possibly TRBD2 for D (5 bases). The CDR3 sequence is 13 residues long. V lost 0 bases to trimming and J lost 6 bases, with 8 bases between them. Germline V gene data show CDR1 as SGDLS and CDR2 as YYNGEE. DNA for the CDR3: TGTGCCAGCAGCGTAGGGGTAGCGGATACGCAGTATTTT. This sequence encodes CASSVGVADTQYF.

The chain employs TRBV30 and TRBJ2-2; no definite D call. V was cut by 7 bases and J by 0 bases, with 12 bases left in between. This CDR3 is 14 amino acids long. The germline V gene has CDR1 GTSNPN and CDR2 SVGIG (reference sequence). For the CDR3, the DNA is TGTGCCTCCACATTCTGGGCGAACACCGGGGAGCTGTTTTTT. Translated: CASTFWANTGELFF.

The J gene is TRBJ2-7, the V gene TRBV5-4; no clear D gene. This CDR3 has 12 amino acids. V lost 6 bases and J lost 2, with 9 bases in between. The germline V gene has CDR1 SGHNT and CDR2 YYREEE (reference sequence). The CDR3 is CASTSATYEQYF. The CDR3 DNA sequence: TGTGCCAGCACTTCCGCCACCTACGAGCAGTACTTC.

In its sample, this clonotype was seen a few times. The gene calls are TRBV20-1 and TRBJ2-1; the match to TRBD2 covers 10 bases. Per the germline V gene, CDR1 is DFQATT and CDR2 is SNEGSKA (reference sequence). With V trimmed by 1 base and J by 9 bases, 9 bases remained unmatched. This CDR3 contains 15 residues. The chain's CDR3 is CSARASGRAVSEQFF. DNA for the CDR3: TGCAGTGCTAGAGCAAGCGGGAGGGCCGTGAGTGAGCAGTTCTTC.

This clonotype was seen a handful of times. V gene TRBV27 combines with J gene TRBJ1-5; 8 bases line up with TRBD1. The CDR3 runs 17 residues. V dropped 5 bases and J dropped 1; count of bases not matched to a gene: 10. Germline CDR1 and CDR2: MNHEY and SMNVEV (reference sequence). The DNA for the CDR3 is TGTGCCAGCAGTCCCCTCGGGCAGGGGGCCAGCAATCAGCCCCAGCATTTT. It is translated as CASSPLGQGASNQPQHF.

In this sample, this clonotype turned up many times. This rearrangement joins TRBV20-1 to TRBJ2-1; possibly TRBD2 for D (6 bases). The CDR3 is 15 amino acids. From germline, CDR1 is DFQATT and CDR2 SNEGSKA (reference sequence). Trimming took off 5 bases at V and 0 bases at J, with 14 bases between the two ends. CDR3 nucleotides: TGCAGTGCTGCGGGGTTAAAGAGCTCCTACAATGAGCAGTTCTTC. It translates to CSAAGLKSSYNEQFF.

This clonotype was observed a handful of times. CDR3 residues: CSARPRSRGRNYNEQFF. The CDR3 DNA reads TGCAGTGCTAGACCACGAAGCCGCGGGAGGAACTACAATGAGCAGTTCTTC. The gene calls are TRBV20-1 and TRBJ2-1, with 8 nucleotides matching TRBD2. The CDR3 loop spans 17 amino acids. Trimming removed 2 bases from V and 3 bases from J; junction bases left unmatched: 12. CDR1 and CDR2 from the germline V gene are DFQATT and SNEGSKA (reference sequence).

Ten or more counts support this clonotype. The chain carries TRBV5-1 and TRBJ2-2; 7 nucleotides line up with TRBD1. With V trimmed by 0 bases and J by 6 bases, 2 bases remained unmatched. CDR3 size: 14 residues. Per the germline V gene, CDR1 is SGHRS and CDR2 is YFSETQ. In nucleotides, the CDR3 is TGCGCCAGCAGCTTGGCACAGGGGTCCGGGGAGCTGTTTTTT. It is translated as CASSLAQGSGELFF.

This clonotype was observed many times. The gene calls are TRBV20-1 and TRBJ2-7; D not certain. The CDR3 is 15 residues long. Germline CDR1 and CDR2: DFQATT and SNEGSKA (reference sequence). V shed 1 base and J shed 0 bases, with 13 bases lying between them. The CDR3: CSARGWIKSSYEQYF. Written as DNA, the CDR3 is TGCAGTGCTAGAGGGTGGATCAAGAGCTCCTACGAGCAGTACTTC.

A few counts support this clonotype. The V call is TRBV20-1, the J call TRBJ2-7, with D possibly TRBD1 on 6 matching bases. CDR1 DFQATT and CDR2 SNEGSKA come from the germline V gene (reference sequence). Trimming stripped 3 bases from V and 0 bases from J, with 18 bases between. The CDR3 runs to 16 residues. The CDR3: CSASKASRGRSYEQYF. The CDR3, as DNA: TGCAGTGCTAGCAAAGCTAGCAGGGGTCGCTCCTACGAGCAGTACTTC.

The CDR3 protein is CASSLQGGGVRANYGYTF. DNA of the CDR3: TGTGCCAGCAGTTTACAGGGTGGTGGGGTAAGGGCTAACTATGGCTACACCTTC. This chain connects TRBV27 to TRBJ1-2; tentatively, D is TRBD1 (5 bases). CDR3 length: 18 residues. Trimming took 2 bases from V and 0 from J, leaving 19 bases between them. Germline V gives CDR1 MNHEY, CDR2 SMNVEV (reference sequence).

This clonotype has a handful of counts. CDR3 amino acids: CSASNWMEEGEQYF. CDR3 bases: TGCAGTGCTAGTAATTGGATGGAGGAAGGCGAGCAGTACTTC. The genes are TRBV20-1 and TRBJ2-7; D may be TRBD2 (5 bases). CDR1 and CDR2 from the germline V gene are DFQATT and SNEGSKA (reference sequence). This CDR3 comprises 14 residues. Between the trimmed V and J ends, which lost 3 bases and 6 bases, there was a span of 18 bases.

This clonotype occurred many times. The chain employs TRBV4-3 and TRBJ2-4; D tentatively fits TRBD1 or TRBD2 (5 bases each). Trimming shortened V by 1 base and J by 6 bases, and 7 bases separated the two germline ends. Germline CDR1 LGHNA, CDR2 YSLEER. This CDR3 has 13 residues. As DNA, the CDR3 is TGCGCCAGCAGCCAAGGAGGGGTAAACATTCAGTACTTC. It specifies CASSQGGVNIQYF.

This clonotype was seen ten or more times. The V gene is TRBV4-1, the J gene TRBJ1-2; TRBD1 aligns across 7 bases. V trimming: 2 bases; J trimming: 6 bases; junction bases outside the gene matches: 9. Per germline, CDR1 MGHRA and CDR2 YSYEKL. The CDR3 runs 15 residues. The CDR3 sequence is CASSQIDRAENGYTF. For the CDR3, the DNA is TGCGCCAGCAGCCAAATTGACAGGGCCGAAAATGGCTACACCTTC.

CDR3 amino acids: CASSLVDGGLSGNTIYF. The CDR3 DNA follows: TGTGCCAGCAGCTTAGTGGACGGCGGCCTCTCTGGAAACACCATATATTTT. V gene TRBV7-6 combines with J gene TRBJ1-3; D gene unclear. V shed 1 base and J shed 0 bases, with 13 bases lying between them. CDR1 and CDR2 (germline): SGHVS, FNYEAQ. The CDR3 is 17 amino acids.

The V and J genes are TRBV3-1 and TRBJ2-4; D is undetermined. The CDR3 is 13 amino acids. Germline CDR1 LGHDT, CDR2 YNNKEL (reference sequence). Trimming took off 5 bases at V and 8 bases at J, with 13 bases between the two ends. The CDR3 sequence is CASSAKGPDIQYF. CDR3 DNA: TGTGCCAGCAGCGCTAAGGGCCCAGACATTCAGTACTTC.

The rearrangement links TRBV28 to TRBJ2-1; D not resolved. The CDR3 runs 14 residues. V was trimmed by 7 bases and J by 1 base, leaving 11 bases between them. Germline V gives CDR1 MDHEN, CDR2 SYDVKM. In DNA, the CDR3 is TGTGCCAGCAACCGGCAGAGGTCCTACAATGAGCAGTTCTTC. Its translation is CASNRQRSYNEQFF.

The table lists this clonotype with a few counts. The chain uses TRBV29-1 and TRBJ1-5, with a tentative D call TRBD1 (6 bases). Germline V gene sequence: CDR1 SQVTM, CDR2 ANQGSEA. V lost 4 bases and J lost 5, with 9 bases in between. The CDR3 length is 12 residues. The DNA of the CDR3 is TGCAGCGTTGGGACAGTTGATCAGCCCCAGCATTTT. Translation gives CSVGTVDQPQHF.

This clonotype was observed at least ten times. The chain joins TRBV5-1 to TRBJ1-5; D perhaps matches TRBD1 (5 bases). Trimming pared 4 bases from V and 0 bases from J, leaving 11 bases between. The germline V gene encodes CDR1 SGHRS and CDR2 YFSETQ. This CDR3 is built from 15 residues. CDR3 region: CASSPGVYSNQPQHF. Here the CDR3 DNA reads TGCGCCAGCAGCCCGGGGGTATATAGCAATCAGCCCCAGCATTTT.

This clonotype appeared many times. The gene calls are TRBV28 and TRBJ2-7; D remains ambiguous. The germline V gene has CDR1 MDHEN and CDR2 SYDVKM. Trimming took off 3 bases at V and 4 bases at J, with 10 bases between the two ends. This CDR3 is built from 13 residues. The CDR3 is CASSLSPDYEQYF. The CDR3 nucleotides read TGTGCCAGCAGTTTGTCACCGGATTACGAGCAGTACTTC.

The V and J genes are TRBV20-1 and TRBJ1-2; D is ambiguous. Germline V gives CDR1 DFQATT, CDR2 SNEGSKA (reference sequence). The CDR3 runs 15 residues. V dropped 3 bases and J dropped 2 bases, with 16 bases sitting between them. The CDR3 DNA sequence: TGCAGTGCTAGTCCCCCCCCAGAGATGAACTATGGCTACACCTTC. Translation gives CSASPPPEMNYGYTF.

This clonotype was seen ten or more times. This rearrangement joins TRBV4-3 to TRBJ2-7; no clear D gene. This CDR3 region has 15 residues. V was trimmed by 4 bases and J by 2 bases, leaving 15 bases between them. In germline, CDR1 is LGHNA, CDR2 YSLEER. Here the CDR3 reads CASSPQPTATYEQYF. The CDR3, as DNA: TGCGCCAGCAGCCCGCAGCCGACTGCAACCTACGAGCAGTACTTC.

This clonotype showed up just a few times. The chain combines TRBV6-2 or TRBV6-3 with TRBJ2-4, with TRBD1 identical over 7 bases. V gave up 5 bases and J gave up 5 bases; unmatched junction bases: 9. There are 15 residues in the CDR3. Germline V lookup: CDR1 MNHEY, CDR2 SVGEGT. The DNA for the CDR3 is TGTGCCAGCAGTGGACGACGAGGGGGCGAAAACATTCAGTACTTC. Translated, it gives CASSGRRGGENIQYF.

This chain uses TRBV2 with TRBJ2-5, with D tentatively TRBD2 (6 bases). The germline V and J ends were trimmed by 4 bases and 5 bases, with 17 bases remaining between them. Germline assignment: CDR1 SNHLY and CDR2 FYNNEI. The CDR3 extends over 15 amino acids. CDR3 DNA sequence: TGTGCCAGCAGTGGGGTCGCGGGATCGCGGGAGACCCAGTACTTC. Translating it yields CASSGVAGSRETQYF.

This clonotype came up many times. The CDR3 nucleotides are TGCGCCAGCAGCCAAGCGGGACTAGCGGCCTACGAGCAGTACTTC. This encodes CASSQAGLAAYEQYF. This rearrangement joins TRBV4-1 to TRBJ2-7, with 11 positions matching TRBD2. Germline V CDR1 and CDR2: MGHRA, YSYEKL. V lost 1 base to trimming and J lost 2 bases; unmatched junction nucleotides: 1. The CDR3 contains 15 residues.

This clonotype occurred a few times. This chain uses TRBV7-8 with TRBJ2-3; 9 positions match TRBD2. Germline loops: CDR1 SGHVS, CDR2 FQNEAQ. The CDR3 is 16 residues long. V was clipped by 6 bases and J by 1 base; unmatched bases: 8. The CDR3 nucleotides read TGTGCCAGCAGATTTAGCGGGGGCAAGGGCACAGATACGCAGTATTTT. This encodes CASRFSGGKGTDTQYF.

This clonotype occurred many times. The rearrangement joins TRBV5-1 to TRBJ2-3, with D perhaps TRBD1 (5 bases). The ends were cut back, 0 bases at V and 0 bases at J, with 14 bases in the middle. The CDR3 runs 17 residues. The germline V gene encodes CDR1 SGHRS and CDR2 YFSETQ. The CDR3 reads CASSLAIRAGSTDTQYF. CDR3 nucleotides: TGCGCCAGCAGCTTGGCCATCAGGGCTGGAAGCACAGATACGCAGTATTTT.